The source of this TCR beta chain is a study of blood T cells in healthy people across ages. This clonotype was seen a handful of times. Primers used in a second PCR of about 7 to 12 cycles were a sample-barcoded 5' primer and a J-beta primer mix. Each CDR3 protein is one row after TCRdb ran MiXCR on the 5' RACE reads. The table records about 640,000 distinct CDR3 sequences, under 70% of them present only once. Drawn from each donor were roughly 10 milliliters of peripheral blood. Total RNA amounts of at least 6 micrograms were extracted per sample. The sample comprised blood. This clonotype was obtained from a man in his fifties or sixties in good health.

CDR3 DNA: TGTGCCAGCAGCTTAAGGGGTTTTTATGGCTACACCTTC. This encodes CASSLRGFYGYTF. The V and J genes are TRBV11-2 and TRBJ1-2; D might be TRBD1 (5 bases). Germline loops: CDR1 SGHAT, CDR2 FQNNGV. The V gene lost 2 bases and the J gene lost 5 bases, with 9 bases spanning the gap. The CDR3 sequence is 13 residues long. The full variable domain, in which reference TRBV11-2 and TRBJ1-2 provide the parts outside the CDR3, is EAGVAQSPRYKIIEKRQSVAFWCNPISGHATLYWYQQILGQGPKLLIQFQNNGVVDDSQLPKDRFSAERLKGVDSTLKIQPAKLEDSAVYLCASSLRGFYGYTFGSGTRLTVV.